The 21 T cell receptor beta chains in this list originate from one sample, sequenced in a study of beta chain features in type 1 diabetes (dated by TCRdb to 2016 to 2019). Libraries came from the immunoSEQ multiplex PCR assay. The High Capacity cDNA Reverse Transcription Kit was used to reverse transcribe all of the isolated RNA, meaning that expressed TCRB transcripts were what got sequenced. TCRdb took this table from immuneACCESS and kept in-frame rearrangements with V and J called. Such tables lack part of the clones; where checked against another copy, unresolved V genes explain under half of the gap, and the rest is unexplained. This sample comprises some 410,000 clones, approximately 14% of them detected only once. Roughly 0.04% of the sample is taken by the ten largest. The source material was naive CD4+ T cells from blood. Per the publication, the cell subset or site label means: true naive CD4+ T cells. Receptor source: a young man in good health.

This clone was seen only a few times. The gene calls are TRBV7-2 and TRBJ2-3; the D is unclear. Trimming shortened V by 3 bases and J by 2 bases, and 3 bases separated the two germline ends. The CDR3 spans 12 residues. Germline-derived CDR1 and CDR2 are SGHTA and FQGNSA. The CDR3 sequence: CASSFDTDTQYF. DNA for the CDR3: TGTGCCAGCAGCTTTGACACAGATACGCAGTATTTT.

The chain carries TRBV6-6 and TRBJ1-1, with 7 positions matching TRBD1. In germline, CDR1 is MNHNY, CDR2 SVGAGI (reference sequence). CDR3 length: 11 amino acids. V trimming: 6 bases; J trimming: 8 bases; junction bases outside the gene matches: 3. The CDR3 DNA is TGTGCCAGCAGGCGGGACAGCGAAGCTTTCTTT. Its translation: CASRRDSEAFF.

As concerns this clone: Other nucleotide sequences in the sample specify the same CDR3. CDR3 in DNA: TGCAGCGTTGCAAACAATGAGCAGTTCTTC. It codes for CSVANNEQFF. The chain employs TRBV29-1 and TRBJ2-1; D remains unclear. V shed 4 bases and J shed 5 bases, with 3 bases lying between them. This CDR3 has 10 amino acids. Germline CDR1 reads SQVTM; CDR2 reads ANQGSEA.

J is TRBJ2-3 and V is TRBV7-2; D might be TRBD2 (5 bases). The length of the CDR3 is 13 residues. Trimming took off 5 bases at V and 6 bases at J, with 12 bases between the two ends. The V gene's germline CDR1 is SGHTA and CDR2 FQGNSA. The CDR3 loop reads CASSREREDTQYF. The CDR3 coding sequence is TGTGCCAGCAGCCGAGAGAGGGAGGATACGCAGTATTTT.

This chain links TRBV6-5 with TRBJ2-5; D gene ambiguous. The germline CDR1 and CDR2 sequences are MNHEY and SVGAGI. This CDR3 contains 13 residues. V lost 0 bases and J lost 5, with 7 bases in between. The CDR3 DNA is TGTGCCAGCAGTTACTCTAGGATGGAGACCCAGTACTTC. It is translated as CASSYSRMETQYF.

This rearrangement joins TRBV27 to TRBJ2-1; 10 positions agree with TRBD2. The junction had 11 bases not matched to a gene; V was cut back by 4 bases and J by 5 bases. Per the germline V gene, CDR1 is MNHEY and CDR2 is SMNVEV (reference sequence). This CDR3 contains 17 residues. The CDR3 nucleotides are TGTGCCAGCAGTTCCATCCTAGCGGGAGAAGGGCACAATGAGCAGTTCTTC. It encodes CASSSILAGEGHNEQFF.

This clone was picked up a small number of times. The chain has TRBV7-9 and TRBJ1-6, with D unclear. V was shortened by 5 bases and J by 6 bases, with 5 bases between the two germline ends. The germline gives CDR1 SEHNR, CDR2 FQNEAQ (reference sequence). The CDR3 totals 12 residues. The CDR3 DNA sequence: TGTGCCAGCAGCGTCAGTAATTCACCCCTCCACTTT. This gives the protein CASSVSNSPLHF.

This clone was picked up a small number of times. The genes are TRBV30 and TRBJ2-3; D gene ambiguous. V shed 0 bases and J shed 4 bases, with 11 bases lying between them. The germline V gene encodes CDR1 GTSNPN and CDR2 SVGIG (reference sequence). The CDR3 length is 14 residues. The CDR3 region has the DNA TGTGCCTGGAGTGTATCCCTAGGAGCAGATACGCAGTATTTT. It yields the protein CAWSVSLGADTQYF. Full variable domain (missing parts from reference TRBV30 and TRBJ2-3): SQTIHQWPATLVQPVGSPLSLECTVEGTSNPNLYWYRQAAGRGLQLLFYSVGIGQISSEVPQNLSASRPQDRQFILSSKKLLLSDSGFYLCAWSVSLGADTQYFGPGTRLTVL.

The V gene is TRBV5-1, the J gene TRBJ2-7, with 8 nucleotides matching TRBD1. V lost 0 bases, J lost 7 bases, and 0 bases stayed unmatched. CDR3 length: 12 amino acids. Germline-derived CDR1 and CDR2 are SGHRS and YFSETQ. Here the CDR3 DNA reads TGCGCCAGCAGCTTGGACAGGGGGGAGCAGTACGTC. Translated: CASSLDRGEQYV.

The J gene is TRBJ1-4, the V gene TRBV10-3; 7 bases line up with TRBD1. J was trimmed by 3 bases and V by 7 bases; bases with no gene match: 5. Germline V gene data show CDR1 as ENHRY and CDR2 as SYGVKD. The CDR3 length is 14 residues. The CDR3 nucleotides read TGTGCCATCAAGGGGGCAGCGGCTAATGAAAAACTGTTTTTT. Its translation: CAIKGAAANEKLFF.

The gene calls are TRBV28 and TRBJ1-2; D unclear. Trimming removed 7 bases at V and 5 bases at J, with 11 bases between. The CDR3 length is 12 residues. The germline gives CDR1 MDHEN, CDR2 SYDVKM. In DNA, the CDR3 is TGTGCCAGCACTAGAGAGGGATATGGCTACACCTTC. Translated, it gives CASTREGYGYTF.

The chain joins TRBV11-2 to TRBJ2-1; perhaps TRBD1 as D (6 bases). Germline loops: CDR1 SGHAT, CDR2 FQNNGV. V was clipped by 6 bases and J by 9 bases, with 15 bases between them. The CDR3 is made up of 13 amino acids. The CDR3 protein is CASSLGHLGEQFF. For the CDR3, the DNA is TGTGCCAGCAGTCTGGGACATCTCGGTGAGCAGTTCTTC.

Of note for this clone: This sample includes further DNA sequences coding for the same CDR3. V and J are TRBV6-6 and TRBJ2-3; no definite D call. The CDR3 length is 12 residues. CDR1 and CDR2 from the germline V gene are MNHNY and SVGAGI (reference sequence). Trimming removed 5 bases from V and 5 bases from J, with 8 bases in between. In DNA, the CDR3 is TGTGCCAGCAGTCTGACTGGAGATACGCAGTATTTT. Amino acids: CASSLTGDTQYF.

V usage is TRBV9 and J usage is TRBJ2-1; 9 positions agree with TRBD1. The V segment lost 7 bases and the J segment 6 bases; nucleotides outside the gene matches: 8. This CDR3 has 14 amino acids. The germline CDR1 and CDR2 sequences are SGDLS and YYNGEE. The CDR3 sequence is CASQRDRDSNEQFF. The CDR3 region has the DNA TGTGCCAGCCAGCGGGACAGGGATTCCAATGAGCAGTTCTTC.

This clone was seen only a few times. The V and J genes are TRBV27 and TRBJ2-1; D is ambiguous. Germline lookup yields CDR1 MNHEY and CDR2 SMNVEV (reference sequence). V was shortened by 2 bases and J by 15 bases, with 17 bases between the two germline ends. This CDR3 has 13 residues. CDR3 nucleotides: TGTGCCAGCAGTTTAAACGTAGCCACAAAACCGTTCTTC. Translating gives CASSLNVATKPFF.

The table lists this clone with a few counts. The rearrangement joins TRBV19 to TRBJ2-1, with 7 positions matching TRBD1. This CDR3 comprises 14 residues. Germline V CDR1 and CDR2: LNHDA, SQIVND (reference sequence). The trim removed 6 bases at V and 6 bases at J, leaving 8 bases unmatched. Here the CDR3 reads CASSPGQVINEQFF. CDR3 coding DNA: TGTGCCAGTAGCCCTGGACAGGTAATCAATGAGCAGTTCTTC.

This sequence joins TRBV18 and TRBJ2-3; 13 bases agree with TRBD2. The V segment lost 3 bases and the J segment 4 bases; nucleotides outside the gene matches: 10. Germline CDR1 reads KGHSH; CDR2 reads LQKENI. The CDR3 totals 18 residues. The CDR3 DNA reads as TGTGCCAGCTCACCGTGGGGACTAGCGGGGATCGGGGCAGATACGCAGTATTTT. Amino acids: CASSPWGLAGIGADTQYF.

This clone was observed a handful of times. The rearrangement joins TRBV4-3 to TRBJ2-7, with D perhaps TRBD2 (6 bases). V lost 1 base, J lost 5 bases, and 15 bases lay in between. The CDR3 runs 15 residues. Germline CDR1 is LGHNA and CDR2 is YSLEER. CDR3 in DNA: TGCGCCAGCAGCCAAGGACTAGATCTGCTCCACGAGCAGTACGTC. Translated: CASSQGLDLLHEQYV.

This clone has just a few counts. The chain carries TRBV18 and TRBJ2-5; D gene unclear. V shed 3 bases and J shed 0 bases, with 11 bases lying between them. Germline loops: CDR1 KGHSH, CDR2 LQKENI. The length of the CDR3 is 15 residues. The CDR3 is CASSPNSWYQETQYF. For the CDR3, the DNA is TGTGCCAGCTCACCGAACAGTTGGTACCAAGAGACCCAGTACTTC.

The rearrangement joins TRBV6-1 to TRBJ1-5, with 9 bases that match TRBD1. This CDR3 contains 15 residues. Trimming took 8 bases from V and 3 from J; bases not matched to a gene: 8. From germline, CDR1 is MNHNS and CDR2 SASEGT. The DNA of the CDR3 is TGTGCCAGCGTCATGGGACAGGGACTCAATCAGCCCCAGCATTTT. Translated, it gives CASVMGQGLNQPQHF.

The chain uses TRBV5-4 and TRBJ2-1, with D perhaps assigned TRBD1 or TRBD2 (5 bases each). Germline V gene lookup returns CDR1 SGHNT and CDR2 YYREEE (reference sequence). Trimming stripped 4 bases from V and 3 bases from J, with 17 bases between. The CDR3 runs to 16 residues. The chain's CDR3 is CASSTTGTRVYNEQFF. The CDR3, as DNA: TGTGCCAGCAGCACGACCGGGACGCGAGTCTACAATGAGCAGTTCTTC.